Shown below are 14 T cell receptor beta chains from a single sample sequenced in a study of T cells in localized non-small cell lung cancer. The data were produced by immunoSEQ multiplex PCR, yet TCRdb's version contains in-frame clones alone and is incomplete. The sample has about 72,000 clones, roughly 84% seen once. Sequencing used peripheral blood, obtained before any cancer treatment. The receptors derive from a female donor over 55 with stage I lung adenocarcinoma.

For this clone: The sample has other DNA sequences that encode this CDR3 too. V and J are TRBV6-1 and TRBJ1-2; perhaps TRBD1 as D (6 bases). This CDR3 comprises 14 residues. With 3 bases removed from V and 8 bases from J, the gap between germline ends came to 16 bases. The germline gives CDR1 MNHNS, CDR2 SASEGT. The CDR3 DNA reads TGTGCCAGCAGTGACTCAGGGGATAGAGAGGGCTACACCTTC. Amino acids: CASSDSGDREGYTF.

The gene calls are TRBV7-2 and TRBJ2-2; tentative D call: TRBD2 (6 bases). The germline CDR1 and CDR2 sequences are SGHTA and FQGNSA. This CDR3 is 15 amino acids long. V lost 3 bases and J 4 bases, leaving 12 bases between the germline ends. The CDR3 nucleotides are TGTGCCAGCAGCTTCGCTAGCGTAAGCACCGGGGAGCTGTTTTTT. Translation: CASSFASVSTGELFF.

The chain joins TRBV6-5 to TRBJ1-1; the D gene is possibly TRBD1 (6 bases). The CDR3 runs 14 residues. V was trimmed by 7 bases and J by 5 bases, leaving 17 bases between them. Germline CDR1 is MNHEY and CDR2 is SVGAGI. CDR3 amino acids: CASITPGAGTEAFF. DNA for the CDR3: TGTGCCAGCATAACACCAGGGGCAGGAACTGAAGCTTTCTTT.

The rearrangement links TRBV11-2 to TRBJ2-3, with unresolved D. The CDR3 length is 12 residues. Germline CDR1 and CDR2: SGHAT and FQNNGV. Trimming took off 6 bases at V and 6 bases at J, with 10 bases between the two ends. The CDR3 coding sequence is TGTGCCAGCAGTCCAATGGGCGATACGCAGTATTTT. Protein product: CASSPMGDTQYF.

J is TRBJ2-5 and V is TRBV2, with 7 positions matching TRBD2. With the DNA end fitting TRBJ2-7 better, the J assignment may be wrong. The CDR3 has 13 amino acids. The germline V gene has CDR1 SNHLY and CDR2 FYNNEI. The CDR3 loop is CASGGGEIYEQYF. The CDR3 DNA is TGTGCCAGTGGGGGAGGGGAGATCTACGAGCAGTACTTC.

This chain uses TRBV6-5 with TRBJ1-1; TRBD1 might be the D (5 bases). The V gene's germline CDR1 is MNHEY and CDR2 SVGAGI. Trimming took off 0 bases at V and 1 base at J, with 9 bases between the two ends. CDR3 length equals 15 residues. CDR3 loop: CASSYSGTTNTEAFF. In DNA, the CDR3 is TGTGCCAGCAGTTACTCCGGGACGACGAACACTGAAGCTTTCTTT.

This chain joins TRBV5-5 and TRBJ1-4; TRBD1 is a possible D gene (6 bases). Germline-derived CDR1 and CDR2 are SGHKS and YYEKEE (reference sequence). Between the trimmed V and J ends, which lost 4 bases and 10 bases, there was a span of 23 bases. This CDR3 region has 16 residues. CDR3 region: CASSVDRDTLPLKLFF. The CDR3 nucleotides read TGTGCCAGCAGCGTCGACCGGGACACCCTGCCCCTAAAACTGTTTTTT. Variable domain in full (rest from reference TRBV5-5 and TRBJ1-4): DAGVTQSPTHLIKTRGQQVTLRCSPISGHKSVSWYQQVLGQGPQFIFQYYEKEERGRGNFPDRFSARQFPNYSSELNVNALLLGDSALYLCASSVDRDTLPLKLFFGSGTQLSVL.

This chain uses TRBV18 with TRBJ1-1; perhaps TRBD1 as D (6 bases). Trimming cost V 3 bases and J 1 base, with 9 bases left between them. The CDR3 consists of 14 residues. The germline V gene encodes CDR1 KGHSH and CDR2 LQKENI. CDR3 amino acids: CASSPGHSNTEAFF. CDR3 in DNA: TGTGCCAGCTCACCGGGACACTCGAACACTGAAGCTTTCTTT.

The gene calls are TRBV5-4 and TRBJ2-3; perhaps D is TRBD1 or TRBD2 (5 bases each). Trimming removed 0 bases from V and 4 bases from J, with 9 bases in between. The CDR3 extends over 14 amino acids. Germline values: CDR1 SGHNT, CDR2 YYREEE (reference sequence). CDR3 protein: CASSLAVGADTQYF. The CDR3, as DNA: TGTGCCAGCAGCTTGGCCGTGGGGGCAGATACGCAGTATTTT.

The chain uses TRBV7-2 and TRBJ2-2; TRBD1 aligns across 8 bases. The CDR3 has 16 amino acids. The J segment lost 1 base and the V segment lost 6 bases, leaving 7 bases of the junction unmatched. CDR1 SGHTA and CDR2 FQGNSA come from the germline V gene. The CDR3 sequence is CASRIDRGMNTGELFF. In nucleotides, the CDR3 is TGTGCCAGCAGAATAGACAGGGGTATGAACACCGGGGAGCTGTTTTTT.

There are a few counts of this clone. The V and J genes are TRBV4-1 and TRBJ1-1; a weak D match, TRBD1 (6 bases). This CDR3 region has 14 residues. CDR1 is MGHRA, CDR2 YSYEKL, per germline. Between the trimmed V and J ends, which lost 5 bases and 5 bases, there was a span of 15 bases. CDR3 in DNA: TGCGCCAGCAGCGAGTACTACAGGGAAACTGAAGCTTTCTTT. It codes for CASSEYYRETEAFF.

V gene TRBV29-1 combines with J gene TRBJ2-5; D remains ambiguous. Germline V CDR1 and CDR2: SQVTM, ANQGSEA. The V end lost 2 bases, the J end lost 1 base, and 14 bases lay between the germline ends. This CDR3 has 15 amino acids. CDR3 protein: CSVEYQSPTQETQYF. The CDR3 region has the DNA TGCAGCGTTGAATACCAGTCTCCAACCCAAGAGACCCAGTACTTC.

The chain uses TRBV19 and TRBJ1-2, with no clear D. Trimming cost V 4 bases and J 0 bases, with 12 bases left between them. Per the germline V gene, CDR1 is LNHDA and CDR2 is SQIVND (reference sequence). This CDR3 has 15 amino acids. The CDR3 loop reads CASSTGIGANYGYTF. The CDR3 DNA is TGTGCCAGTAGTACGGGGATTGGAGCTAACTATGGCTACACCTTC. Combining the CDR3 with reference TRBV19 and TRBJ1-2 gives the whole variable domain DGGITQSPKYLFRKEGQNVTLSCEQNLNHDAMYWYRQDPGQGLRLIYYSQIVNDFQKGDIAEGYSVSREKKESFPLTVTSAQKNPTAFYLCASSTGIGANYGYTFGSGTRLTVV.

V is TRBV7-3 and J is TRBJ2-1; D call uncertain. Per germline, CDR1 SGHTA and CDR2 FQGTGA. Trimming cost V 2 bases and J 2 bases, with 4 bases left between them. This CDR3 has 13 residues. The CDR3 nucleotides are TGTGCCAGCAGCTTACAGACCTACAATGAGCAGTTCTTC. It translates to CASSLQTYNEQFF.